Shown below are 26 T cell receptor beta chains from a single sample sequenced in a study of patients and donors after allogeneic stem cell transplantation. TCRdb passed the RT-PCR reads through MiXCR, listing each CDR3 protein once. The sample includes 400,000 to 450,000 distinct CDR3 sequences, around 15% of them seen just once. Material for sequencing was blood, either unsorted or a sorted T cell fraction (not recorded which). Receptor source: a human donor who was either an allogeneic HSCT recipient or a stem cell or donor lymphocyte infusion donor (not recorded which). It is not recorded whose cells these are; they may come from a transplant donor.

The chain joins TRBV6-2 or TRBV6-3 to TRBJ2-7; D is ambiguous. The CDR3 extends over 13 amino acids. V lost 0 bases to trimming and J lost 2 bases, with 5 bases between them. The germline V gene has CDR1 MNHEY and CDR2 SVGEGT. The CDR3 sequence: CASSYSAPYEQYF. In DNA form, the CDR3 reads TGTGCCAGCAGTTACTCAGCCCCCTACGAGCAGTACTTC.

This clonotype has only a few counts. CDR3: CASSLTGVGTGELFF. For the CDR3, the DNA is TGTGCCAGCAGCTTAACGGGGGTCGGGACCGGGGAGCTGTTTTTT. This chain links TRBV7-2 with TRBJ2-2, with TRBD2 as a possible D gene (6 bases). The CDR3 is 15 residues long. Between the trimmed V and J ends, which lost 2 bases and 5 bases, there was a span of 12 bases. Germline loops: CDR1 SGHTA, CDR2 FQGNSA.

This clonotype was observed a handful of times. The CDR3 sequence: CASSPTSGGAKNIQYF. Here the CDR3 DNA reads TGTGCCAGCAGCCCGACTAGCGGGGGGGCCAAAAACATTCAGTACTTC. This chain uses TRBV7-3 with TRBJ2-4; 13 bases fit TRBD2. Germline V gene lookup returns CDR1 SGHTA and CDR2 FQGTGA. Losses at the gene ends were 5 bases for V and 1 base for J; bases not matched to a gene: 2. The CDR3 has 16 amino acids.

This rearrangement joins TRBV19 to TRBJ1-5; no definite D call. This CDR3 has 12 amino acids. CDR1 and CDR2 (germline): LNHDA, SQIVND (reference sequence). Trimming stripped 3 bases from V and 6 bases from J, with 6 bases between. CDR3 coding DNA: TGTGCCAGTAGTATTGTAGGTCAGCCCCAGCATTTT. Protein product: CASSIVGQPQHF. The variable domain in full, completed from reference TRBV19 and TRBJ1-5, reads DGGITQSPKYLFRKEGQNVTLSCEQNLNHDAMYWYRQDPGQGLRLIYYSQIVNDFQKGDIAEGYSVSREKKESFPLTVTSAQKNPTAFYLCASSIVGQPQHFGDGTRLSIL.

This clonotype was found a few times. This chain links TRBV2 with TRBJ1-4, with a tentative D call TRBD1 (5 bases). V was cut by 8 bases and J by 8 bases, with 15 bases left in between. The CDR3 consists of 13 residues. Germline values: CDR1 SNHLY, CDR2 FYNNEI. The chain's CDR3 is CASSGGGNEKLFF. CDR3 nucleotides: TGTGCCAGCTCTGGGGGGGGAAACGAAAAACTGTTTTTT.

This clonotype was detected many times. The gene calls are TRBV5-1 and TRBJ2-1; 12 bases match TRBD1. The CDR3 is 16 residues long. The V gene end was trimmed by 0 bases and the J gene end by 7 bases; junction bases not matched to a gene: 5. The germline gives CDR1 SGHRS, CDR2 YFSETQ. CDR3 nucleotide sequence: TGCGCCAGCAGCTTGGGGGGGACAGGGGGCTTTAATGAGCAGTTCTTC. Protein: CASSLGGTGGFNEQFF.

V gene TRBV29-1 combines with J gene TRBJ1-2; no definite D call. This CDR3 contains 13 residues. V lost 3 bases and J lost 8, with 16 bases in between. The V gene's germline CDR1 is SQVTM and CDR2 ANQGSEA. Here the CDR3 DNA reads TGCAGCGTTGACCTCACAGTGACCCCCGGCTACACCTTC. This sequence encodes CSVDLTVTPGYTF.

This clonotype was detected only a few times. This chain's CDR3 is CASSLYGGDTGELFF. CDR3 bases: TGTGCCAGCAGCTTATATGGGGGCGACACCGGGGAGCTGTTTTTT. The chain joins TRBV7-9 to TRBJ2-2, with TRBD1 as a possible D gene (6 bases). CDR1 is SEHNR, CDR2 FQNEAQ, per germline (reference sequence). Trimming left V 2 bases short and J 3 bases short, with 10 bases between. This CDR3 has 15 residues. The full variable domain, rest sourced from reference TRBV7-9 and TRBJ2-2, is DTGVSQNPRHKITKRGQNVTFRCDPISEHNRLYWYRQTLGQGPEFLTYFQNEAQLEKSRLLSDRFSAERPKGSFSTLEIQRTEQGDSAMYLCASSLYGGDTGELFFGEGSRLTVL.

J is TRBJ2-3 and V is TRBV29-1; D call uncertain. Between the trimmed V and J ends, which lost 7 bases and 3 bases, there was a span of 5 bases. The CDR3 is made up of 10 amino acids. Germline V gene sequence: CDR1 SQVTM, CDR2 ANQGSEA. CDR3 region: CSAPTDTQYF. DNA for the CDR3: TGCAGCGCTCCTACAGATACGCAGTATTTT.

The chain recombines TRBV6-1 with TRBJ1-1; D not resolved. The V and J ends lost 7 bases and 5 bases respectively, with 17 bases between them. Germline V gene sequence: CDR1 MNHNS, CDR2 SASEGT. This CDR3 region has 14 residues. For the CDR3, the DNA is TGTGCCAGCATTTTATATGGGAGAGGGACTGAAGCTTTCTTT. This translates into CASILYGRGTEAFF.

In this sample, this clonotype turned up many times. CDR3 DNA sequence: TGTGCCAGCAGCTTAGCCAGACTAGCTAAAGAGACCCAGTACTTC. It yields the protein CASSLARLAKETQYF. The chain combines TRBV7-8 with TRBJ2-5; TRBD2 agrees at 7 bases. The CDR3 spans 15 residues. V trimming: 0 bases; J trimming: 3 bases; junction bases outside the gene matches: 4. Germline V lookup: CDR1 SGHVS, CDR2 FQNEAQ.

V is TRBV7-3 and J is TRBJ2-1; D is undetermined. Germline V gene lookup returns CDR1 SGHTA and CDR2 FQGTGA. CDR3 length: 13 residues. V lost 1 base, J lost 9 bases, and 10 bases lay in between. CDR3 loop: CASSLIPFSEQFF. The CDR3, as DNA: TGTGCCAGCAGCTTAATCCCCTTCAGTGAGCAGTTCTTC.

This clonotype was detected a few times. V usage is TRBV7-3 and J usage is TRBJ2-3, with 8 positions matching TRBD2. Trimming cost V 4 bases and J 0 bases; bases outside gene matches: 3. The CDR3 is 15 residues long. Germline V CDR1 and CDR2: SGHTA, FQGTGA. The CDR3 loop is CASSSGLVSTDTQYF. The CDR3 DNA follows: TGTGCCAGCAGCTCGGGACTAGTGAGCACAGATACGCAGTATTTT.

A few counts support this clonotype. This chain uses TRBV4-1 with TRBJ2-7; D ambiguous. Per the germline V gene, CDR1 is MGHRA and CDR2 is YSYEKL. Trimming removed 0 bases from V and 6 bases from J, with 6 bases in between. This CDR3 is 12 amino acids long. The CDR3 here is CASSQDKSEQYF. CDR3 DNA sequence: TGCGCCAGCAGCCAAGATAAAAGCGAGCAGTACTTC.

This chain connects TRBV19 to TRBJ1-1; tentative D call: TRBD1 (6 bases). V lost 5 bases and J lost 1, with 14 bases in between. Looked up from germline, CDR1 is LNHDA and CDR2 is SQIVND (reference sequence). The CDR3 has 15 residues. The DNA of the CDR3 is TGTGCCAGTAGTTGGGCAGGGGCCCCGAACACTGAAGCTTTCTTT. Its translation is CASSWAGAPNTEAFF.

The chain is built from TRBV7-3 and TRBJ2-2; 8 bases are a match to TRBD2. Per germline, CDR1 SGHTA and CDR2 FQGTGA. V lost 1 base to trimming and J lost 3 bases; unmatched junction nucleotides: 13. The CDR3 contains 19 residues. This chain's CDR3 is CASSLIGGGAGGDTGELFF. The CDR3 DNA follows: TGTGCCAGCAGCTTAATAGGAGGTGGTGCGGGAGGTGACACCGGGGAGCTGTTTTTT.

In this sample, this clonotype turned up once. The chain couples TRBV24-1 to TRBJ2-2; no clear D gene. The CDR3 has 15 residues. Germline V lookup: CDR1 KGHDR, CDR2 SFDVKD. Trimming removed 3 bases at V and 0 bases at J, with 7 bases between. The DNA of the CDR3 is TGTGCCACCAGTGATGTATGGCCGAACACCGGGGAGCTGTTTTTT. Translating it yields CATSDVWPNTGELFF.

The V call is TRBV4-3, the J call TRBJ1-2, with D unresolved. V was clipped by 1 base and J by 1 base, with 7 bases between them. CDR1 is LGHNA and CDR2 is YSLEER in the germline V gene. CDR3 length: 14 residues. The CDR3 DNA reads TGCGCCAGCAGCCAAGTCGGCATTAACTATGGCTACACCTTC. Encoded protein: CASSQVGINYGYTF.

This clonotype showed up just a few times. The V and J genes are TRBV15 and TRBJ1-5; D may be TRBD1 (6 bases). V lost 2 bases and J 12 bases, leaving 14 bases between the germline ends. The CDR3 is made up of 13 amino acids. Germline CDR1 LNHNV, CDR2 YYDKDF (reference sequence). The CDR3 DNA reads TGTGCCACCAGCAGAATCAGGGGCCGGAGCCAGCATTTT. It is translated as CATSRIRGRSQHF.

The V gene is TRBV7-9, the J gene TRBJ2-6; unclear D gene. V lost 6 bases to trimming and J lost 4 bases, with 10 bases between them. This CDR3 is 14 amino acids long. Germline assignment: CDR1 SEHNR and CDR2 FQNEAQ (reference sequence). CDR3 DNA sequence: TGTGCCAGCAGAGTGGGCGCCGGGGCCAACGTCCTGACTTTC. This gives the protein CASRVGAGANVLTF.

The CDR3 here is CASSSPGGEKLFF. The CDR3 DNA sequence: TGTGCCAGCTCCTCGCCAGGGGGTGAAAAACTGTTTTTT. The V call is TRBV25-1, the J call TRBJ1-4; TRBD1 matches at 7 bases. The J segment lost 7 bases and the V segment lost 8 bases, leaving 7 bases of the junction unmatched. This CDR3 contains 13 residues. Germline V gene lookup returns CDR1 MGHDK and CDR2 SYGVNS.

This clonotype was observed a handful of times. This chain's CDR3 is CASSLEGTISTDTQYF. The CDR3 DNA reads TGTGCCAGCAGCTTAGAAGGCACTATTTCCACAGATACGCAGTATTTT. V and J are TRBV7-6 and TRBJ2-3; D call uncertain. Trimming removed 1 base at V and 2 bases at J, with 13 bases between. The CDR3 is made up of 16 amino acids. Germline loops: CDR1 SGHVS, CDR2 FNYEAQ.

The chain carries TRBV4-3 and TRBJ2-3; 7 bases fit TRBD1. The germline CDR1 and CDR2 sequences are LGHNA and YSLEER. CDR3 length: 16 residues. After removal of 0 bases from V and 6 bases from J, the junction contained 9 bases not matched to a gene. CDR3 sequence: CASSQDTTGWVDTQYF. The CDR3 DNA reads TGCGCCAGCAGCCAAGATACGACAGGGTGGGTGGATACGCAGTATTTT.

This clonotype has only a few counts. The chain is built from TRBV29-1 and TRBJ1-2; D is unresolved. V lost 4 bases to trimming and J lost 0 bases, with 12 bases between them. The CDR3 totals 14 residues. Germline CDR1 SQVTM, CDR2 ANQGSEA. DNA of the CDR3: TGCAGCGTTGGTAGTGACAAGTCTAACTATGGCTACACCTTC. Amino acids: CSVGSDKSNYGYTF.

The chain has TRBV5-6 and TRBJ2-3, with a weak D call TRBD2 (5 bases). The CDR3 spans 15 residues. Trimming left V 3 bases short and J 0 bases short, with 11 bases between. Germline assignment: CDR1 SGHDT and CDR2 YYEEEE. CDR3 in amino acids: CASSWYGVSTDTQYF. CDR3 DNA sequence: TGTGCCAGCAGCTGGTACGGGGTTAGCACAGATACGCAGTATTTT.

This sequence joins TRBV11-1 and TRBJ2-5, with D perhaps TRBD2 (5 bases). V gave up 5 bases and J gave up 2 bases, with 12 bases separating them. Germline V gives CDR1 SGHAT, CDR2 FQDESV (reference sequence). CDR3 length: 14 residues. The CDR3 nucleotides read TGTGCCAGCAGCCCTCAACAGCGGCAAGAGACCCAGTACTTC. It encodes CASSPQQRQETQYF.